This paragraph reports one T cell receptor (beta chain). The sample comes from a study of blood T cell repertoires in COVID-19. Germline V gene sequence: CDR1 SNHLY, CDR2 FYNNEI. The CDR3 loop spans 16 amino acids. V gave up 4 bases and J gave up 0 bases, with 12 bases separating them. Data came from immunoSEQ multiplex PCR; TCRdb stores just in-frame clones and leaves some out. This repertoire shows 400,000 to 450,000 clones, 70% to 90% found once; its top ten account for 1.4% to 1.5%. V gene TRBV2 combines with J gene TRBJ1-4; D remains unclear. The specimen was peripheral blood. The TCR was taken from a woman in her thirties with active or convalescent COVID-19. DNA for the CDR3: TGTGCCAGCAGTGTCGAAAGGACTGCAACTAATGAAAAACTGTTTTTT. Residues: CASSVERTATNEKLFF.